These 10 T cell receptor beta chains originate from one sample sequenced in a study of control samples from healthy donors and cancer patients. Libraries were prepared by immunoSEQ multiplex PCR; TCRdb keeps only in-frame clonotypes and omits some of them. The sample lists roughly 450,000 clones, around 90% seen once, with 5.5% to 8% in the top ten. The sample comprised PBMCs. The receptors come from a man aged 40-49 years with head and neck cancer.

The chain combines TRBV19 with TRBJ1-5; D remains ambiguous. V was trimmed by 5 bases and J by 4 bases, leaving 9 bases between them. The germline V gene has CDR1 LNHDA and CDR2 SQIVND (reference sequence). The CDR3 has 13 residues. The CDR3 DNA reads as TGTGCCAGTAGTCTAGTTTCAAATCAGCCCCAGCATTTT. Translating it yields CASSLVSNQPQHF.

The chain employs TRBV27 and TRBJ2-1; 13 bases are shared with TRBD2. The CDR3 has 14 residues. Germline assignment: CDR1 MNHEY and CDR2 SMNVEV (reference sequence). J gave up 7 bases and V 5 bases, and 2 bases lay outside the gene matches. The CDR3 reads CASSGLAGVNEQFF. The CDR3 nucleotides are TGTGCCAGCAGTGGACTAGCGGGAGTGAATGAGCAGTTCTTC.

This clone was picked up one time. V gene TRBV19 combines with J gene TRBJ2-3; tentatively, D is TRBD1 (6 bases). The length of the CDR3 is 14 residues. Germline loops: CDR1 LNHDA, CDR2 SQIVND (reference sequence). V was shortened by 5 bases and J by 2 bases, with 11 bases between the two germline ends. CDR3 residues: CASSAGGITDTQYF. CDR3 DNA: TGTGCCAGTAGTGCTGGGGGCATCACAGATACGCAGTATTTT. The full variable domain, with the rest looked up from reference TRBV19 and TRBJ2-3, is DGGITQSPKYLFRKEGQNVTLSCEQNLNHDAMYWYRQDPGQGLRLIYYSQIVNDFQKGDIAEGYSVSREKKESFPLTVTSAQKNPTAFYLCASSAGGITDTQYFGPGTRLTVL.

The chain uses TRBV10-3 and TRBJ2-1; D is possibly TRBD2 (5 bases). Germline assignment: CDR1 ENHRY and CDR2 SYGVKD. This CDR3 spans 15 amino acids. Trimming took 2 bases from V and 6 from J, leaving 14 bases between them. For the CDR3, the DNA is TGTGCCATCAGTGAGATCCAGCGGCCTCCCAATGAGCAGTTCTTC. It yields the protein CAISEIQRPPNEQFF.

The rearrangement links TRBV5-4 to TRBJ2-7, with no clear D. The germline V and J ends were trimmed by 1 base and 6 bases, with 14 bases remaining between them. Germline V gene lookup returns CDR1 SGHNT and CDR2 YYREEE (reference sequence). The CDR3 runs to 14 residues. The CDR3 nucleotides are TGTGCCAGCAGCTTGTACGGAGAGCGTCGCGAGCAGTACTTC. Protein product: CASSLYGERREQYF.

The chain joins TRBV11-2 to TRBJ2-3, with TRBD1 identical over 8 bases. The germline gives CDR1 SGHAT, CDR2 FQNNGV. There are 15 residues in the CDR3. The V and J ends lost 3 bases and 6 bases, in that order; junction bases with no gene match: 8. This chain's CDR3 is CASSFPGQGRDTQYF. The CDR3 DNA follows: TGTGCCAGCAGCTTTCCCGGACAGGGCCGCGATACGCAGTATTTT.

The CDR3 region is CATSDLQGGPETQYF. For the CDR3, the DNA is TGTGCCACCAGTGATTTGCAGGGGGGACCGGAGACCCAGTACTTC. The chain has TRBV24-1 and TRBJ2-5, with D possibly matching TRBD1 (7 bases). The ends were cut back, 0 bases at V and 5 bases at J, with 12 bases in the middle. This CDR3 is 15 amino acids long. The germline gives CDR1 KGHDR, CDR2 SFDVKD.

The J gene is TRBJ1-1, the V gene TRBV7-2, with 7 bases matching TRBD1. This CDR3 spans 16 amino acids. Germline CDR1 and CDR2: SGHTA and FQGNSA. J was trimmed by 3 bases and V by 5 bases; bases with no gene match: 12. The CDR3 DNA sequence: TGTGCCAGCAGCGATACAGGGGCCTTAGAGCACACTGAAGCTTTCTTT. This encodes CASSDTGALEHTEAFF. The whole variable domain, filled in from reference TRBV7-2 and TRBJ1-1, reads GAGVSQSPSNKVTEKGKDVELRCDPISGHTALYWYRQSLGQGLEFLIYFQGNSAPDKSGLPSDRFSAERTGGSVSTLTIQRTQQEDSAVYLCASSDTGALEHTEAFFGQGTRLTVV.

The chain uses TRBV28 and TRBJ1-6; D ambiguous. This CDR3 is 18 amino acids long. Germline V gene lookup returns CDR1 MDHEN and CDR2 SYDVKM. Trimming pared 6 bases from V and 9 bases from J, leaving 27 bases between. The CDR3 DNA reads as TGTGCCAGCAGCCTAGCGAGAGGTGCTGAGGTGTTGGGTTCACCCCTCCACTTT. Its translation is CASSLARGAEVLGSPLHF. The whole variable domain, remainder taken from reference TRBV28 and TRBJ1-6, is DVKVTQSSRYLVKRTGEKVFLECVQDMDHENMFWYRQDPGLGLRLIYFSYDVKMKEKGDIPEGYSVSREKKERFSLILESASTNQTSMYLCASSLARGAEVLGSPLHFGNGTRLTVT.

The rearrangement links TRBV5-6 to TRBJ2-1, with 7 nucleotides matching TRBD2. The CDR3 has 15 amino acids. Germline loops: CDR1 SGHDT, CDR2 YYEEEE. Trimming took 0 bases from V and 8 from J; bases not matched to a gene: 8. Written as DNA, the CDR3 is TGTGCCAGCAGCTTGGGGCGGGAGTCTACGCATGAGCAGTTCTTC. As protein: CASSLGRESTHEQFF. Full variable domain (rest looked up from reference TRBV5-6 and TRBJ2-1): DAGVTQSPTHLIKTRGQQVTLRCSPKSGHDTVSWYQQALGQGPQFIFQYYEEEERQRGNFPDRFSGHQFPNYSSELNVNALLLGDSALYLCASSLGRESTHEQFFGPGTRLTVL.